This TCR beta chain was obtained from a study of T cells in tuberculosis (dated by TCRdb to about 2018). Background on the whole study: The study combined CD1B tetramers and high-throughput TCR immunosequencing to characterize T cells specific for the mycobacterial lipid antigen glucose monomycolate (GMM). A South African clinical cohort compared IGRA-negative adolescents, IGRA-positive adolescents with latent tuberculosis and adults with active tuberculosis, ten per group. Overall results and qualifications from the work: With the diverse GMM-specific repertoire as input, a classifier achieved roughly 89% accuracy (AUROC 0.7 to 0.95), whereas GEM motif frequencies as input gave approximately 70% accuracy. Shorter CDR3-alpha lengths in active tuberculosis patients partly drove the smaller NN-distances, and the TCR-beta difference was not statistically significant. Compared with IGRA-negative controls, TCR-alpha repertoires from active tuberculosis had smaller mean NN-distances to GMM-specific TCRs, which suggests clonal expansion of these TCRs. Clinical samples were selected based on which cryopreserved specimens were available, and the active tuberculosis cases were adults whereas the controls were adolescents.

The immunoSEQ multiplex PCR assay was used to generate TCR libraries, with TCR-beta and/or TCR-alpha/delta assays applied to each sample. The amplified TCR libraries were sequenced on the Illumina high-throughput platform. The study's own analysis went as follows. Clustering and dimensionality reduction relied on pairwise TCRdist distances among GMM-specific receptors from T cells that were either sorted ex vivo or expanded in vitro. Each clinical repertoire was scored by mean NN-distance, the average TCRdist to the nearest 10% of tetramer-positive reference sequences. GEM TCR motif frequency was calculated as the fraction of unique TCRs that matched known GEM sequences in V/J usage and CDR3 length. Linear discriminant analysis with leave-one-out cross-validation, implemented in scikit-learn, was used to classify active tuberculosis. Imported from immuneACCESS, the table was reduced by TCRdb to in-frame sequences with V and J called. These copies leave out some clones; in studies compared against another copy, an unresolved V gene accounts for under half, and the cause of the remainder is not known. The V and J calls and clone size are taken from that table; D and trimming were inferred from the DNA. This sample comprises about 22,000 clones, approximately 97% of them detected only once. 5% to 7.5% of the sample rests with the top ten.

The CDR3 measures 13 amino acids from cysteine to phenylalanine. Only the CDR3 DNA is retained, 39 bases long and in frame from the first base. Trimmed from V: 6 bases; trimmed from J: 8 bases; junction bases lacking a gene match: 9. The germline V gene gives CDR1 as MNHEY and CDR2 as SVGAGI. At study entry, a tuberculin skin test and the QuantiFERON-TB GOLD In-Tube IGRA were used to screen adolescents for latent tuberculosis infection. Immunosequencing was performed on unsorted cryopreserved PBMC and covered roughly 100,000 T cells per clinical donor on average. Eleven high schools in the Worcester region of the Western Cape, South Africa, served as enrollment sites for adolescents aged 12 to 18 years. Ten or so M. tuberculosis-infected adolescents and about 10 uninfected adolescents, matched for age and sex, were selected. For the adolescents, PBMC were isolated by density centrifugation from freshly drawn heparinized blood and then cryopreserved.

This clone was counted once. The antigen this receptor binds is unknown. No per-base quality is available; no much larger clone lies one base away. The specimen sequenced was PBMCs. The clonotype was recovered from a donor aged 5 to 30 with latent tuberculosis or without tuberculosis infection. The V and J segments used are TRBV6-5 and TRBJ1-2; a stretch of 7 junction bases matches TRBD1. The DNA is TGTGCCAGCAGCACCAGGGGGTTCTCCGGCTACACCTTC. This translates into CASSTRGFSGYTF.